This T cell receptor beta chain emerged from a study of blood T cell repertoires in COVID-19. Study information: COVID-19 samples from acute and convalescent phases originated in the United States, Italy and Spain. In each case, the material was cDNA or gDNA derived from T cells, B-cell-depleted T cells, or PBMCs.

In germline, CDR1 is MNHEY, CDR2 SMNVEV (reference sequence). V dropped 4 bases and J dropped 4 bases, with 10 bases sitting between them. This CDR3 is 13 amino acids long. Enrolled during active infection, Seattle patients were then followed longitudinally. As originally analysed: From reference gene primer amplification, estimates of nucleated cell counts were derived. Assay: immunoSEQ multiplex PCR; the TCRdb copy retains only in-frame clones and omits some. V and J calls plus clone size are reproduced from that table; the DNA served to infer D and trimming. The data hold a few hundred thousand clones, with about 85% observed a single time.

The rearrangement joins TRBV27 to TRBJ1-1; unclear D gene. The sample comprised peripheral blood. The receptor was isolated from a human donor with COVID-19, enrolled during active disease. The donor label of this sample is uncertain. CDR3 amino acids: CASSWTEGTEAFF. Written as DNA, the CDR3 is TGTGCCAGCAGTTGGACTGAGGGCACTGAAGCTTTCTTT.